This T cell receptor (beta chain) was recorded in a study of Ad26.COV2.S vaccination and SARS-CoV-2 variants (dated by TCRdb to the early 2020s). Broadly, across the study: Donors in the vaccine arm were drawn from COV1001, a phase I-IIa trial of Ad26.COV2.S in healthy adults that was multicentre, randomized, double-blind and placebo-controlled. Ad26.COV2.S was administered intramuscularly at a dose of 5x10^10 or 1x10^11 viral particles, either as one shot or as two shots given 56 days apart. TCRbeta repertoire sequencing served as the tool for gauging how specific and how broad the SARS-CoV-2-reactive T cell receptors were following Ad26.COV2.S vaccination. A total of 32 samples were included in the TCR-sequenced set, comprising roughly 19 Ad26.COV2.S vaccine recipients, 5 placebo recipients and 8 SARS-CoV-2 convalescent individuals. Trial participants were randomized into five groups of five: low-dose or high-dose Ad26.COV2.S given once or twice, or placebo on both occasions. Investigators remained blinded to trial group allocation during experiments and outcome assessment.

The CDR3 runs 13 amino acids, cysteine and phenylalanine included. Solely the CDR3 DNA is kept, with 39 bases framed from the first base. Deletion took 6 bases off V and 8 bases off J, with a span of 16 bases between the germline ends. Per the germline V gene, MRHNA is the CDR1 and SNTAGT is the CDR2. In regard to this clone: What this receptor recognizes is not known. The sample holds no much larger clone one base away, and base qualities are not on file.

The treatment or condition label, read with the paper, signifies: around 19 received Ad26.COV2.S at low or high dose, single or two shots; about 5 received placebo; per-sample allocation not given. Repertoires of vaccine and placebo recipients were sequenced from samples taken on day 63 after the first injection. In Cohort 1b, 25 or so adults aged 18-55 years were enrolled at a single site in Boston, USA, between 29 July and 7 August 2020. Ad26.COV2.S was a replication-incompetent adenovirus type 26 vector that expressed a prefusion-stabilized SARS-CoV-2 spike protein derived from the original Wuhan strain. Results the study describes overall, beyond this receptor: After vaccination, substantial breadth of spike-specific CD8+ and CD4+ T cell responses was reported. Comparing responses between vaccine doses or regimens was not something the study was powered to do. According to the authors, total T cell responses may have been underestimated by the TCR breadth and depth analyses. Comparable non-spike TCR breadth was observed between vaccine and placebo recipients, consistent with only spike being contained in the vaccine. Spike-specific TCR breadth was higher in Ad26.COV2.S recipients than in placebo recipients (P = 0.0014).

The immunoSEQ Assay was the method used to sequence TCRbeta CDR3 regions. After extraction, genomic DNA underwent amplification by bias-controlled multiplex PCR, followed by high-throughput sequencing. Per the authors' processing: Collapsing and filtering of sequences were performed to quantify the absolute abundance of each unique TCRbeta CDR3 region. T cell fraction was estimated by normalizing TCRbeta template counts to usable DNA, with usable DNA measured through amplification of reference genes found in all nucleated cells. Repertoire TCRs were annotated as SARS-CoV-2-specific when V gene, CDR3 amino acid sequence and J gene were exactly matched to a known reactive TCR set. MIRA supplied the reference SARS-CoV-2 TCR set, which was filtered for enrichment in COVID-19-positive ImmuneCODE repertoires so that public or cross-reactive TCRs were removed. Drawing on the MIRA antigens, annotated TCRs were analysed further at the level of specific ORF or position within ORF. Depth was the summed frequency of annotated unique rearrangements, while breadth was defined as annotated unique rearrangements over total unique productive rearrangements. Two-sided Wilcoxon rank-sum tests were applied when comparing TCR breadth between groups. TCRdb stores this immuneACCESS table with in-frame sequences only. Part of the clones is absent; in the studies checked, under half of the shortfall reflects unresolved V genes, and no reason is known for the rest. V and J calls and clone size are those listed in that table; D and trimming were worked out from the DNA. The sample table lists approximately 410,000 clones, roughly 90% of them with a count of one. Roughly 1.7% of the sample is taken by the ten largest.

The clonotype was recovered from a person between 18 and 60 years old who received the Ad26.COV2.S COVID-19 vaccine or a placebo. The rearrangement joined TRBV6-4 to TRBJ1-1; the D gene is perhaps TRBD1, on 5 matching bases. The source was peripheral blood, collected in a trial of Ad26.COV2.S vaccine versus placebo. CDR3 sequence: CASSEGRGGEAFF. The base sequence is TGTGCCAGCAGCGAAGGTAGGGGCGGAGAAGCTTTCTTT.